This T cell receptor (beta chain) was recorded in a study of blood T cell repertoires in COVID-19. Across the whole study: Acute-phase and convalescent COVID-19 samples originated in the United States, Italy and Spain. T cells, B-cell-depleted T cells, or PBMCs supplied cDNA or gDNA.

Original processing notes: For nucleated cells, counts were estimated from reference gene primer amplification. Libraries were prepared by immunoSEQ multiplex PCR; TCRdb keeps only in-frame clonotypes and omits some of them. D and trimming were read from the DNA, whereas the V and J calls and clone size are those reported in that table. The table includes over 65,000 clones, approximately 86% detected once. Germline V gene lookup returns CDR1 SGHVS and CDR2 FQNEAQ. The CDR3 runs to 15 residues. J lost 4 bases, V lost 2 bases, and 7 bases had no gene match. The sequencing input was peripheral blood. The V call is TRBV7-8, the J call TRBJ1-2; TRBD1 aligns across 7 bases. The origin of this receptor is a man older than 75 with active COVID-19. The CDR3 DNA sequence: TGTGCCAGCAGCTTAAGGACAGGCGGCTCCTATGGCTACACCTTC. Its translation: CASSLRTGGSYGYTF.